These T cell receptor beta chains were read from a single sample in a study of regulatory T cells in long-lasting Graves disease. TCRdb itself ran the multiplex PCR reads through MiXCR, one entry per CDR3 protein. Among approximately 400,000 distinct CDR3 sequences listed, 15% were seen once. These data were also filed under a second study, of T cells in Graves' hyperthyroidism and ophthalmopathy.

The sample here was peripheral blood mononuclear cells (PBMCs), taken at new diagnosis, from a patient treated with antithyroid drugs. The receptors stem from a middle-aged woman with Graves disease. CDR3s leave out the opening cysteine and the closing phenylalanine or tryptophan. The order of the fields is D gene, V gene, CDR3 protein. D genes are given only for firm matches.

D gene: TRBD2; V gene: TRBV12-3/TRBV12-4; CDR3 protein: ASNPGLAGGKF
D gene: NA; V gene: TRBV2; CDR3 protein: AAEGTDSYEQY
D gene: TRBD2; V gene: TRBV9; CDR3 protein: ASSLDGGGVDTQY
D gene: TRBD2; V gene: TRBV19; CDR3 protein: ASSMDGTSGRAVMF
D gene: TRBD1; V gene: TRBV19; CDR3 protein: ASSIGGQGGTEAF
D gene: TRBD2; V gene: TRBV19; CDR3 protein: ASSIGTSGSADTQY
D gene: NA; V gene: TRBV5-1; CDR3 protein: ASSLEGGNTEAF
D gene: TRBD1; V gene: TRBV28; CDR3 protein: ASSFLEGQYNEKLF
D gene: NA; V gene: TRBV12-3/TRBV12-4; CDR3 protein: ASSSDINEQF
D gene: TRBD2; V gene: TRBV7-2; CDR3 protein: ASSLGASGRASASYEQY
D gene: NA; V gene: TRBV29-1; CDR3 protein: SVEPGRNTIY
D gene: TRBD2; V gene: TRBV11-3; CDR3 protein: ASSHSGRGNEQF
D gene: NA; V gene: TRBV19; CDR3 protein: ASSIGKTDYLPYEQY